This T cell receptor beta chain was recovered during a study of low-dose radiotherapy and immunotherapy resistance in tumors. Study overall: With fractions of 0.5 Gy given every 2 weeks, Cohort 1 accumulated a total of 6.5 Gy. Every two weeks, cyclophosphamide 200 mg/m2 was infused one day before radiation plus immunotherapy. Every day for four cycles from cycle 1 day 1, patients took 300 mg of oral aspirin.

Regarding time point: before trial treatment. Donors, who were enrolled in a single-arm phase I dose-escalation trial, received nivolumab, ipilimumab, aspirin, low-dose cyclophosphamide and low-dose radiotherapy. Primers targeting TRAV and TRBV primed first-strand cDNA, covering alpha and beta chains. TCRs were amplified for approximately 21 PCR cycles with a constant-region primer and V-primer adapter. MiXCR was run by TCRdb on the reads, yielding one entry per CDR3 protein. The table shows tens of thousands of distinct CDR3 sequences, with over 15% occurring only once. Details on this clonotype: A single base separates this from a much larger clone, so it may be a read error.

V was trimmed by 1 base and J by 2 bases, leaving 8 bases between them. In germline, CDR1 is LGHNA, CDR2 YSLEER. CDR3 length equals 14 residues. This rearrangement joins TRBV4-3 to TRBJ1-2; D ambiguous. The specimen comprised PBMCs, sampled before treatment. The TCR originated in a male donor with prostate cancer. In DNA form, the CDR3 reads TGCGCCAGCAGCCAAGTTTCGAGAAACTATGGCTACACCTTC. It codes for CASSQVSRNYGYTF.